Below are 29 T cell receptor beta chains sequenced from a single sample in a study of blood T cell repertoires in COVID-19. Method: immunoSEQ multiplex PCR; TCRdb's copy keeps in-frame clones and lacks some. The table includes roughly 180,000 clones, more than 70% detected once. The material sequenced was PBMCs or T cells enriched from blood (not recorded which). Receptor source: a man in his fifties or sixties who had recovered from COVID-19.

The CDR3 region is CASSRDRGDEQYF. CDR3 coding DNA: TGTGCCAGTAGTCGGGACAGAGGAGACGAGCAGTACTTC. The chain recombines TRBV19 with TRBJ2-7, with 7 bases fitting TRBD1. CDR1 is LNHDA, CDR2 SQIVND, per germline (reference sequence). V lost 5 bases and J lost 5; bases outside the gene matches: 6. The CDR3 is 13 amino acids.

The chain links TRBV20-1 to TRBJ1-1, with D unclear. Germline CDR1 DFQATT, CDR2 SNEGSKA (reference sequence). Deletions cut 1 base from V and 5 bases from J, with 5 bases between. The CDR3 totals 11 residues. CDR3 nucleotide sequence: TGCAGTGCTAGAGCGGGGACTGAAGCTTTCTTT. Encoded protein: CSARAGTEAFF.

The rearrangement uses TRBV19 and TRBJ2-3; TRBD2 agrees at 10 bases. Trimming removed 6 bases from V and 4 bases from J; junction bases left unmatched: 4. The germline V gene has CDR1 LNHDA and CDR2 SQIVND (reference sequence). The CDR3 consists of 14 residues. The CDR3, as DNA: TGTGCCAGTAGCCAGCGGGAGGGAGCAGATACGCAGTATTTT. Translation gives CASSQREGADTQYF.

The chain recombines TRBV5-1 with TRBJ2-7; TRBD1 might be the D (6 bases). Germline V lookup: CDR1 SGHRS, CDR2 YFSETQ. V lost 5 bases and J lost 2, with 11 bases in between. The CDR3 has 13 residues. In DNA form, the CDR3 reads TGCGCCAGCAGTAGGGACAAGACCTACGAGCAGTACTTC. Its translation: CASSRDKTYEQYF.

This clone turned up a few times. The chain links TRBV11-2 to TRBJ2-3; 9 positions match TRBD2. Germline CDR1 and CDR2: SGHAT and FQNNGV. Trimming took 4 bases from V and 1 from J; bases not matched to a gene: 3. CDR3 size: 15 residues. The DNA of the CDR3 is TGTGCCAGCAGCTCCCGACTAGCGGGCACAGATACGCAGTATTTT. Its protein product is CASSSRLAGTDTQYF.

The chain uses TRBV7-6 and TRBJ1-5, with D possibly matching TRBD1 (5 bases). Trimming cost V 4 bases and J 7 bases, with 17 bases left between them. Germline lookup yields CDR1 SGHVS and CDR2 FNYEAQ. The CDR3 length is 15 residues. The CDR3 reads CASSSRVGARQPQHF. CDR3 nucleotide sequence: TGTGCCAGCAGCTCCCGCGTTGGGGCTAGGCAGCCCCAGCATTTT.

This chain links TRBV19 with TRBJ1-5; D possibly corresponds to TRBD1 (5 bases). This CDR3 has 16 residues. V gave up 3 bases and J gave up 0 bases, with 12 bases separating them. Germline V gene sequence: CDR1 LNHDA, CDR2 SQIVND (reference sequence). The CDR3 coding sequence is TGTGCCAGTAGTATCATCAGACAGATTAGCAATCAGCCCCAGCATTTT. As protein: CASSIIRQISNQPQHF.

V is TRBV28 and J is TRBJ2-2; 8 bases align to TRBD1. Germline CDR1 reads MDHEN; CDR2 reads SYDVKM. V gave up 5 bases and J gave up 4 bases; unmatched junction bases: 3. The CDR3 totals 14 residues. CDR3 coding DNA: TGTGCCAGCAGTGGGACAGGCCTCACCGGGGAGCTGTTTTTT. This translates into CASSGTGLTGELFF.

This clone was seen only once. The CDR3 spells CASSLGSAGGGETQYF. CDR3 DNA sequence: TGCGCCAGCAGCTTGGGGTCCGCTGGAGGTGGAGAGACCCAGTACTTC. The gene calls are TRBV5-1 and TRBJ2-5, with D possibly being TRBD2 (5 bases). The CDR3 contains 16 residues. The V end lost 0 bases, the J end lost 4 bases, and 16 bases lay between the germline ends. Germline CDR1 is SGHRS and CDR2 is YFSETQ.

V usage is TRBV30 and J usage is TRBJ2-2; 7 bases agree with TRBD2. Germline lookup yields CDR1 GTSNPN and CDR2 SVGIG (reference sequence). The CDR3 extends over 15 amino acids. V lost 4 bases, J lost 1 base, and 6 bases stayed unmatched. Here the CDR3 DNA reads TGTGCCTGGACACGCCTAGCGGTGAACACCGGGGAGCTGTTTTTT. Encoded protein: CAWTRLAVNTGELFF.

This chain links TRBV5-5 with TRBJ1-1; 7 bases fit TRBD1. CDR3 length equals 13 residues. J lost 3 bases, V lost 3 bases, and 2 bases had no gene match. Germline-derived CDR1 and CDR2 are SGHKS and YYEKEE (reference sequence). CDR3 region: CASSYDRDTEAFF. DNA for the CDR3: TGTGCCAGCAGCTACGACAGGGACACTGAAGCTTTCTTT.

This rearrangement joins TRBV11-2 to TRBJ1-2; TRBD1 is a possible D gene (6 bases). Between the trimmed V and J ends, which lost 5 bases and 8 bases, there was a span of 21 bases. Germline loops: CDR1 SGHAT, CDR2 FQNNGV. CDR3 length: 15 amino acids. Here the CDR3 reads CASSPQDGQPGGYTF. The DNA of the CDR3 is TGTGCCAGCAGCCCGCAGGATGGACAGCCGGGGGGCTACACCTTC.

This chain uses TRBV18 with TRBJ1-3; D not resolved. Germline V gives CDR1 KGHSH, CDR2 LQKENI. CDR3 length: 15 residues. V was clipped by 3 bases and J by 8 bases, with 17 bases between them. CDR3 nucleotide sequence: TGTGCCAGCTCACCCGTCGGCCGGGGTGGGGACACCATATATTTT. Translation gives CASSPVGRGGDTIYF.

The chain carries TRBV7-3 and TRBJ2-2, with 14 bases lining up with TRBD2. The CDR3 covers 18 residues. V lost 3 bases, J lost 5 bases, and 8 bases stayed unmatched. The V gene's germline CDR1 is SGHTA and CDR2 FQGTGA. This CDR3 is CASSLTGTSGGGTGELFF. In nucleotides, the CDR3 is TGTGCCAGCAGCTTGACCGGGACTAGCGGGGGAGGAACCGGGGAGCTGTTTTTT.

The table lists this clone with a few counts. This chain joins TRBV9 and TRBJ2-7, with 14 nucleotides matching TRBD2. The V segment lost 3 bases and the J segment 6 bases; nucleotides outside the gene matches: 8. The germline CDR1 and CDR2 sequences are SGDLS and YYNGEE. The CDR3 totals 16 residues. CDR3 in DNA: TGTGCCAGCAGCGCTACCGGGACTAGCGGGGGAAGCGAGCAGTACTTC. Translating gives CASSATGTSGGSEQYF. The variable domain in full, completed from reference TRBV9 and TRBJ2-7, reads DSGVTQTPKHLITATGQRVTLRCSPRSGDLSVYWYQQSLDQGLQFLIQYYNGEERAKGNILERFSAQQFPDLHSELNLSSLELGDSALYFCASSATGTSGGSEQYFGPGTRLTVT.

This clone was detected only once. The chain recombines TRBV4-2 with TRBJ1-4; D might be TRBD1 (5 bases). Germline CDR1 is LGHNA and CDR2 is YNFKEQ. The V end was cut by 1 base, the J end by 4 bases, with 7 bases between. The length of the CDR3 is 14 residues. The CDR3 DNA is TGTGCCAGCAGCCAAGTAGGGGATAATGAAAAACTGTTTTTT. It specifies CASSQVGDNEKLFF.

This chain links TRBV27 with TRBJ1-2; D is unclear. CDR1 is MNHEY and CDR2 is SMNVEV in the germline V gene (reference sequence). Trimming removed 2 bases from V and 4 bases from J, with 11 bases in between. The CDR3 sequence is 14 residues long. For the CDR3, the DNA is TGTGCCAGCAGTTTACTCGGAGGAACCTATGGCTACACCTTC. Its translation: CASSLLGGTYGYTF.

The chain's CDR3 is CASSAAGMSISYEQYF. The CDR3 DNA sequence: TGTGCCAGCAGCGCCGCAGGGATGTCGATTTCCTACGAGCAGTACTTC. V gene TRBV9 combines with J gene TRBJ2-7; the D gene is possibly TRBD1 (5 bases). V lost 3 bases, J lost 1 base, and 17 bases lay in between. Germline V lookup: CDR1 SGDLS, CDR2 YYNGEE. There are 16 residues in the CDR3.

The rearrangement uses TRBV4-2 and TRBJ2-1, with TRBD1 matching over 9 bases. Trimming removed 1 base from V and 7 bases from J; junction bases left unmatched: 8. Germline-derived CDR1 and CDR2 are LGHNA and YNFKEQ. The CDR3 is made up of 16 amino acids. The DNA for the CDR3 is TGTGCCAGCAGCCAAGGAGGACAGGGGACCATAAATGAGCAGTTCTTC. Translating gives CASSQGGQGTINEQFF.

V usage is TRBV5-1 and J usage is TRBJ1-3; TRBD1 matches 7 bases. CDR1 is SGHRS, CDR2 YFSETQ, per germline. V trimming: 4 bases; J trimming: 1 base; junction bases outside the gene matches: 14. The CDR3 has 18 amino acids. CDR3 protein: CASSPTIIGGASGNTIYF. The CDR3 DNA sequence: TGCGCCAGCAGCCCTACCATAATAGGGGGCGCGTCTGGAAACACCATATATTTT.

The V and J genes are TRBV5-1 and TRBJ2-1; unclear D gene. In germline, CDR1 is SGHRS, CDR2 YFSETQ. The CDR3 runs to 16 residues. Trimming stripped 2 bases from V and 0 bases from J, with 12 bases between. CDR3 sequence reads: CASSFLQTSSYNEQFF. The CDR3 DNA is TGCGCCAGCAGCTTCTTACAGACAAGCTCCTACAATGAGCAGTTCTTC.

This rearrangement joins TRBV9 to TRBJ1-3, with D perhaps TRBD1 (5 bases). CDR1 and CDR2 from the germline V gene are SGDLS and YYNGEE. The CDR3 has 17 amino acids. The V and J ends lost 2 bases and 1 base respectively, with 16 bases between them. The CDR3 DNA follows: TGTGCCAGCAGCGTCGCATCCCAGGGTCGGTCTGGAAACACCATATATTTT. This gives the protein CASSVASQGRSGNTIYF. Full variable domain (rest looked up from reference TRBV9 and TRBJ1-3): DSGVTQTPKHLITATGQRVTLRCSPRSGDLSVYWYQQSLDQGLQFLIQYYNGEERAKGNILERFSAQQFPDLHSELNLSSLELGDSALYFCASSVASQGRSGNTIYFGEGSWLTVV.

This rearrangement joins TRBV7-8 to TRBJ1-2; 7 positions match TRBD1. From germline, CDR1 is SGHVS and CDR2 FQNEAQ. J was trimmed by 4 bases and V by 0 bases; bases with no gene match: 2. The CDR3 totals 14 residues. The CDR3 here is CASSLAGGVYGYTF. CDR3 bases: TGTGCCAGCAGCTTAGCAGGGGGCGTCTATGGCTACACCTTC.

The chain recombines TRBV2 with TRBJ2-3, with TRBD1 as a possible D gene (6 bases). Germline V CDR1 and CDR2: SNHLY, FYNNEI. This CDR3 is 14 amino acids long. Trimming removed 5 bases from V and 1 base from J, with 10 bases in between. The CDR3, as DNA: TGTGCCAGCAGTCGAGGGGGTGGCACAGATACGCAGTATTTT. It translates to CASSRGGGTDTQYF.

The chain employs TRBV5-4 and TRBJ2-1; no clear D. This CDR3 region has 14 residues. Looked up from germline, CDR1 is SGHNT and CDR2 is YYREEE (reference sequence). V lost 4 bases, J lost 1 base, and 9 bases lay in between. The CDR3 is CASSPERSYNEQFF. CDR3 bases: TGTGCCAGCAGCCCAGAAAGATCCTACAATGAGCAGTTCTTC.

J is TRBJ2-4 and V is TRBV16; D is unclear. The length of the CDR3 is 15 residues. V was shortened by 4 bases and J by 0 bases, with 10 bases between the two germline ends. Germline assignment: CDR1 KGHSY and CDR2 FQNENV. The CDR3 DNA reads as TGTGCCAGCAGCCCCCTCCCAGGAGCCAAAAACATTCAGTACTTC. Its protein is CASSPLPGAKNIQYF. The full variable domain, in which reference TRBV16 and TRBJ2-4 provide the parts outside the CDR3, is GEEVAQTPKHLVRGEGQKAKLYCAPIKGHSYVFWYQQVLKNEFKFLISFQNENVFDETGMPKERFSAKCLPNSPCSLEIQATKLEDSAVYFCASSPLPGAKNIQYFGAGTRLSVL.

The gene calls are TRBV7-3 and TRBJ2-1; 16 bases align to TRBD2. The CDR3 is made up of 16 amino acids. CDR1 and CDR2 (germline): SGHTA, FQGTGA. J lost 9 bases, V lost 5 bases, and 7 bases had no gene match. CDR3 nucleotide sequence: TGTGCCAGCAGCCTGGGACTAGCGGGAGGGCCGGGTGAGCAGTTCTTC. This encodes CASSLGLAGGPGEQFF.

The chain couples TRBV5-5 to TRBJ1-2; D gene ambiguous. Germline-derived CDR1 and CDR2 are SGHKS and YYEKEE (reference sequence). This CDR3 region has 14 residues. Trimming pared 2 bases from V and 1 base from J, leaving 9 bases between. The CDR3 sequence is CASSFQVDNYGYTF. DNA of the CDR3: TGTGCCAGCAGCTTCCAAGTAGATAACTATGGCTACACCTTC.

This chain connects TRBV15 to TRBJ2-6; 11 bases are shared with TRBD1. The CDR3 runs to 17 residues. In germline, CDR1 is LNHNV, CDR2 YYDKDF (reference sequence). V trimming: 5 bases; J trimming: 2 bases; junction bases outside the gene matches: 5. The CDR3: CATSLRDRGAGANVLTF. In DNA form, the CDR3 reads TGTGCCACCAGCCTCCGGGACAGGGGGGCTGGGGCCAACGTCCTGACTTTC.